The 27 T cell receptor beta chains below were found in one sample sequenced in a study of beta chain features in type 1 diabetes. Antigens for these TCRs are unknown. Whole-study findings and limits: Across all four CD4+ subsets, people with type 1 diabetes showed modestly shorter TCRB CDR3s.

Expressed TCRB transcripts were sequenced because the entire RNA isolate underwent reverse transcription. Profiled with immunoSEQ multiplex PCR; TCRdb holds only in-frame clones, not every one. The repertoire holds more than 300,000 clones, roughly 9% seen once, with around 1% in the top ten. The sequencing sample was made of central memory CD4+ T cells from blood. The origin of the receptors is a man aged 25 to 40 with type 1 diabetes.

The chain couples TRBV27 to TRBJ2-1; a possible D gene is TRBD1 (6 bases). V lost 4 bases and J 0 bases, leaving 10 bases between the germline ends. This CDR3 has 15 residues. The germline CDR1 and CDR2 sequences are MNHEY and SMNVEV (reference sequence). The CDR3 here is CASSYRASSYNEQFF. In DNA form, the CDR3 reads TGTGCCAGCAGTTACAGGGCCAGCTCCTACAATGAGCAGTTCTTC.

Concerning this clone: The same CDR3 can be traced to other DNA sequences in this sample. The rearrangement links TRBV7-9 to TRBJ2-5, with 9 bases matching TRBD2. Germline CDR1 SEHNR, CDR2 FQNEAQ (reference sequence). The junction had 6 bases not matched to a gene; V was cut back by 5 bases and J by 5 bases. This CDR3 has 14 residues. The CDR3 sequence is CASSRSGGGETQYF. For the CDR3, the DNA is TGTGCCAGCAGCCGTAGCGGGGGTGGCGAGACCCAGTACTTC.

This clone has a handful of counts. V gene TRBV2 combines with J gene TRBJ1-6, with no clear D. V lost 0 bases, J lost 9 bases, and 12 bases lay in between. CDR1 and CDR2 from the germline V gene are SNHLY and FYNNEI. The CDR3 contains 15 residues. In DNA, the CDR3 is TGTGCCAGCAGTGAAGCGCGGGTGGTGGGTTCACCCCTCCACTTT. Protein product: CASSEARVVGSPLHF.

CDR3 DNA: TGCGCCAGCAGTGAGCCTGACGGAAGATGCAATCAGCCCCAGCATTTT. Protein: CASSEPDGRCNQPQHF. The chain is built from TRBV10-1 and TRBJ1-5; no reliable D call. This CDR3 region has 16 residues. V was clipped by 2 bases and J by 2 bases, with 13 bases between them. The germline CDR1 and CDR2 sequences are WNHNN and SYGVQD (reference sequence).

This clone was seen many times. This chain joins TRBV28 and TRBJ2-1; TRBD1 or TRBD2 may be the D gene (5 bases each). The CDR3 totals 13 residues. V lost 8 bases and J lost 5, with 13 bases in between. CDR1 and CDR2 (germline): MDHEN, SYDVKM. The DNA of the CDR3 is TGTGCCAGCCCGGGACCTCTAAACAATGAGCAGTTCTTC. It codes for CASPGPLNNEQFF.

Remarks on this clone: This sample includes further DNA sequences coding for the same CDR3. J is TRBJ2-5 and V is TRBV5-1; 8 bases match TRBD2. Trimming removed 1 base from V and 1 base from J; junction bases left unmatched: 0. Germline CDR1 reads SGHRS; CDR2 reads YFSETQ. This CDR3 comprises 14 residues. The CDR3 DNA reads as TGCGCCAGCAGCTTGCGGGGGGGCCAAGAGACCCAGTACTTC. Translation gives CASSLRGGQETQYF.

This clone was seen more than once but under ten times. The chain combines TRBV5-1 with TRBJ2-2, with 9 bases fitting TRBD1. Germline values: CDR1 SGHRS, CDR2 YFSETQ. After removal of 4 bases from V and 4 bases from J, the junction contained 5 bases not matched to a gene. CDR3 length: 15 residues. CDR3 nucleotide sequence: TGCGCCAGCAGCCAACAGGGGGCGGTCACCGGGGAGCTGTTTTTT. This sequence encodes CASSQQGAVTGELFF.

This clone was picked up a small number of times. The chain has TRBV12-5 and TRBJ2-2; 8 bases match TRBD1. Germline lookup yields CDR1 LGHNT and CDR2 FRNRAP. V dropped 8 bases and J dropped 4; count of bases not matched to a gene: 9. This CDR3 contains 15 residues. The CDR3 here is CASRKQGAPTGELFF. CDR3 DNA: TGTGCTAGTCGAAAGCAGGGGGCGCCCACCGGGGAGCTGTTTTTT.

The table lists this clone with a few counts. This chain joins TRBV5-1 and TRBJ2-5; D ambiguous. Germline loops: CDR1 SGHRS, CDR2 YFSETQ. The CDR3 runs to 13 residues. The V gene lost 3 bases and the J gene lost 5 bases, with 11 bases spanning the gap. CDR3: CASSSENVETQYF. For the CDR3, the DNA is TGCGCCAGCAGCTCAGAAAACGTGGAGACCCAGTACTTC.

The chain recombines TRBV10-3 with TRBJ2-5; 15 nucleotides line up with TRBD2. The length of the CDR3 is 17 residues. The junction had 8 bases not matched to a gene; V was cut back by 6 bases and J by 3 bases. Germline-derived CDR1 and CDR2 are ENHRY and SYGVKD. CDR3 DNA: TGTGCCATCAGCGCAGGGACTAGCGGGGGGAGAAAAGAGACCCAGTACTTC. Its translation: CAISAGTSGGRKETQYF.

The chain has TRBV7-6 and TRBJ2-2, with D possibly matching TRBD1 (6 bases). The CDR3 is 15 residues long. Between the trimmed V and J ends, which lost 5 bases and 3 bases, there was a span of 13 bases. CDR1 and CDR2 from the germline V gene are SGHVS and FNYEAQ. CDR3 loop: CASSPDRRHTGELFF. The CDR3 DNA reads as TGTGCCAGCAGCCCAGACAGGAGGCACACCGGGGAGCTGTTTTTT.

There are many counts of this clone. The chain is built from TRBV19 and TRBJ1-5; 12 positions match TRBD1. The CDR3 covers 14 residues. Trimming at V came to 6 bases and at J to 5 bases, leaving 2 bases not matched to a gene. The germline gives CDR1 LNHDA, CDR2 SQIVND (reference sequence). CDR3 protein: CASSGTGGDQPQHF. Here the CDR3 DNA reads TGTGCCAGTAGCGGGACAGGGGGCGATCAGCCCCAGCATTTT.

The V and J genes are TRBV2 and TRBJ2-3; perhaps D is TRBD1 or TRBD2 (5 bases each). Trimming pared 5 bases from V and 6 bases from J, leaving 9 bases between. The CDR3 runs 12 residues. In germline, CDR1 is SNHLY, CDR2 FYNNEI. CDR3 protein: CASSPEGDTQYF. The CDR3 DNA follows: TGTGCCAGCAGTCCCGAGGGGGATACGCAGTATTTT.

This clone was seen more than once but under ten times. This chain connects TRBV29-1 to TRBJ2-7, with TRBD1 matching 9 bases. After removal of 3 bases from V and 6 bases from J, the junction contained 12 bases not matched to a gene. CDR3 size: 15 residues. CDR1 is SQVTM, CDR2 ANQGSEA, per germline. CDR3 in DNA: TGCAGCGTTGAGCCGGGACAGGGCAGGACCTCCGAGCAGTACTTC. Its protein is CSVEPGQGRTSEQYF.

This clone was observed a few times. The chain joins TRBV29-1 to TRBJ1-2; 7 bases are shared with TRBD1. CDR1 is SQVTM, CDR2 ANQGSEA, per germline. The CDR3 is 15 residues long. J lost 0 bases, V lost 6 bases, and 10 bases had no gene match. The CDR3 reads CSVPVGDRANYGYTF. CDR3 bases: TGCAGCGTCCCAGTCGGGGACAGAGCTAACTATGGCTACACCTTC.

This clone was observed many times. The same CDR3 can be traced to other DNA sequences in this sample. The chain employs TRBV18 and TRBJ2-7; the D is unclear. CDR3 size: 12 residues. V lost 0 bases to trimming and J lost 2 bases, with 2 bases between them. From germline, CDR1 is KGHSH and CDR2 LQKENI. As DNA, the CDR3 is TGTGCCAGCTCACCACCGACCTACGAGCAGTACTTC. Translating gives CASSPPTYEQYF.

There are a few counts of this clone. The chain combines TRBV10-3 with TRBJ2-3; tentative D call: TRBD2 (6 bases). Per the germline V gene, CDR1 is ENHRY and CDR2 is SYGVKD. The ends were cut back, 6 bases at V and 9 bases at J, with 13 bases in the middle. This CDR3 has 12 amino acids. The CDR3 sequence: CAISDVGRTQYF. The CDR3 DNA is TGTGCCATCAGCGATGTAGGGAGGACGCAGTATTTT.

This clone was observed a handful of times. The chain links TRBV6-5 to TRBJ2-3, with TRBD1 matching 7 bases. Germline CDR1 and CDR2: MNHEY and SVGAGI. The CDR3 covers 15 residues. V gave up 7 bases and J gave up 3 bases; unmatched junction bases: 10. CDR3 sequence reads: CASTRNRQGTDTQYF. CDR3 coding DNA: TGTGCCAGCACCAGGAACCGACAGGGAACAGATACGCAGTATTTT.

This clone was seen only a few times. The chain employs TRBV7-2 and TRBJ1-2, with D perhaps matching TRBD1 (6 bases). Germline V lookup: CDR1 SGHTA, CDR2 FQGNSA. Trimming stripped 5 bases from V and 8 bases from J, with 18 bases between. The CDR3 loop spans 14 amino acids. The CDR3 spells CASSDTNRAWGYTF. DNA for the CDR3: TGTGCCAGCAGCGATACCAACAGGGCCTGGGGCTACACCTTC.

This clone has at least ten counts. The V gene is TRBV5-1, the J gene TRBJ1-1; possibly TRBD1 for D (6 bases). Trimming pared 5 bases from V and 1 base from J, leaving 12 bases between. The CDR3 consists of 14 residues. Germline CDR1 and CDR2: SGHRS and YFSETQ. For the CDR3, the DNA is TGCGCCAGCAGTCGGGACACGAGGAACACTGAAGCTTTCTTT. Translating it yields CASSRDTRNTEAFF. The entire variable domain, with the rest obtained from reference TRBV5-1 and TRBJ1-1, is as follows: KAGVTQTPRYLIKTRGQQVTLSCSPISGHRSVSWYQQTPGQGLQFLFEYFSETQRNKGNFPGRFSGRQFSNSRSEMNVSTLELGDSALYLCASSRDTRNTEAFFGQGTRLTVV.

The CDR3, as DNA: TGTGCCAGCAGTCGAACTGGGGATCTACGCTCTGGAAACACCATATATTTT. It encodes CASSRTGDLRSGNTIYF. The V call is TRBV7-2, the J call TRBJ1-3; D unclear. CDR1 is SGHTA and CDR2 is FQGNSA in the germline V gene. This CDR3 region has 17 residues. V shed 6 bases and J shed 0 bases, with 18 bases lying between them. Full variable domain (remainder filled in from reference TRBV7-2 and TRBJ1-3): GAGVSQSPSNKVTEKGKDVELRCDPISGHTALYWYRQSLGQGLEFLIYFQGNSAPDKSGLPSDRFSAERTGGSVSTLTIQRTQQEDSAVYLCASSRTGDLRSGNTIYFGEGSWLTVV.

This clone showed up just once. The rearrangement links TRBV28 to TRBJ1-1; D uncertain. Germline V CDR1 and CDR2: MDHEN, SYDVKM. The CDR3 is 14 residues long. V dropped 5 bases and J dropped 1 base, with 11 bases sitting between them. This CDR3 is CASSAGLQNTEAFF. In DNA, the CDR3 is TGTGCCAGCAGTGCCGGGCTCCAGAACACTGAAGCTTTCTTT.

This clone occurred a few times. The chain combines TRBV7-2 with TRBJ1-5; TRBD1 aligns across 8 bases. The CDR3 runs to 15 residues. Germline trimming cut 6 bases from V and 11 bases from J; bases unmatched to any gene: 15. CDR1 is SGHTA and CDR2 is FQGNSA in the germline V gene. The CDR3, as DNA: TGTGCCAGCAGGGACGGACAGGGCCCTTCGACTGCCCAGCATTTT. Translated: CASRDGQGPSTAQHF.

This chain links TRBV5-1 with TRBJ1-2, with D tentatively TRBD1 (5 bases). Trimming removed 4 bases from V and 4 bases from J, with 17 bases in between. The germline CDR1 and CDR2 sequences are SGHRS and YFSETQ. The CDR3 is made up of 15 amino acids. The CDR3 nucleotides are TGCGCCAGCAGCCAAACTACTGACGGGGCCTATGGCTACACCTTC. This encodes CASSQTTDGAYGYTF.

In its sample, this clone was seen a few times. This sequence joins TRBV11-2 and TRBJ1-4; 7 bases line up with TRBD1. CDR1 and CDR2 from the germline V gene are SGHAT and FQNNGV. The CDR3 runs to 15 residues. Trimming cost V 5 bases and J 4 bases; bases outside gene matches: 7. CDR3 bases: TGTGCCAGCAGCACTGGACAGGTTGATAATGAAAAACTGTTTTTT. Protein: CASSTGQVDNEKLFF.

The rearrangement uses TRBV28 and TRBJ2-1; D possibly corresponds to TRBD1 (5 bases). V lost 4 bases, J lost 6 bases, and 19 bases lay in between. This CDR3 comprises 16 residues. CDR1 and CDR2 from the germline V gene are MDHEN and SYDVKM. Here the CDR3 DNA reads TGTGCCAGCAGTTACGCAGGGTCACCTCGTAGCAATGAGCAGTTCTTC. Its protein product is CASSYAGSPRSNEQFF.

This clone occurred a few times. The chain is built from TRBV10-3 and TRBJ2-5, with TRBD2 matching over 7 bases. J lost 3 bases, V lost 11 bases, and 12 bases had no gene match. This CDR3 is built from 14 residues. Germline CDR1 and CDR2: ENHRY and SYGVKD. Here the CDR3 DNA reads TGTGCCCCAAGGACTAGTCTCACGGAAGAGACCCAGTACTTC. This sequence encodes CAPRTSLTEETQYF.